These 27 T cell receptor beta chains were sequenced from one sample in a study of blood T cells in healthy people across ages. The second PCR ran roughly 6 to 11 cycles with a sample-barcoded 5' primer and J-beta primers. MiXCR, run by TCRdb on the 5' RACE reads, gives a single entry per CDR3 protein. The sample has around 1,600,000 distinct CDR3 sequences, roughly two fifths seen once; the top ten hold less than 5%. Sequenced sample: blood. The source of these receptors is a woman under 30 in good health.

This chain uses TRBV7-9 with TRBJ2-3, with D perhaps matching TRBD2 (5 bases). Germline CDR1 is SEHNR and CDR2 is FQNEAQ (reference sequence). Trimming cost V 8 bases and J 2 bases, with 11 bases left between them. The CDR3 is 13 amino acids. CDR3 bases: TGTGCCAGCGTGCCGAGGGTCACAGATACGCAGTATTTT. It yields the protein CASVPRVTDTQYF.

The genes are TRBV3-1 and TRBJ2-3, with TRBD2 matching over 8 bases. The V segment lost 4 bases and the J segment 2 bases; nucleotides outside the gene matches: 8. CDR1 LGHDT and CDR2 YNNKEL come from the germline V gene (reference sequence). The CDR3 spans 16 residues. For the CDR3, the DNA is TGTGCCAGCAGCCTCCTAAGCGGGGGAGTCACAGATACGCAGTATTTT. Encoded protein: CASSLLSGGVTDTQYF.

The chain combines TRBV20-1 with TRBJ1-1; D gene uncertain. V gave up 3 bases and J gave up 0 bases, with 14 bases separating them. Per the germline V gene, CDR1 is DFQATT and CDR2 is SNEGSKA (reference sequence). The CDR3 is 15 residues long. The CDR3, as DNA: TGCAGTGCTAGGGCACCCGCCACCATGAACACTGAAGCTTTCTTT. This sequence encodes CSARAPATMNTEAFF.

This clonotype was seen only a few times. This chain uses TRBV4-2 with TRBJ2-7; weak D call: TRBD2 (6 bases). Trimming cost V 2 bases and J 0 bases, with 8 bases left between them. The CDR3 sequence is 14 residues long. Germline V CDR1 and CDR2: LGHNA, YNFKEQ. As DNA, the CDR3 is TGTGCCAGCAGCCAATATAGCGGCTCCTACGAGCAGTACTTC. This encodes CASSQYSGSYEQYF.

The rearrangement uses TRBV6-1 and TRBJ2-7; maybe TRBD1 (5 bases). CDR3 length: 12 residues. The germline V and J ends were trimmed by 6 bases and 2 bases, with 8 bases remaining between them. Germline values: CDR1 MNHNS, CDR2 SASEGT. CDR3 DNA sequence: TGTGCCAGCAGCAGGGCCGCCTACGAGCAGTACTTC. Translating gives CASSRAAYEQYF.

The CDR3 DNA is TGCAGCGGGACCCGGGCGGGGGGATACAATGAGCAGTACTTC. Amino acid sequence: CSGTRAGGYNEQYF. This rearrangement joins TRBV29-1 to TRBJ2-1; TRBD2 agrees at 8 bases. The J call is doubtful: the DNA matches TRBJ2-7 better. The CDR3 extends over 14 amino acids. Looked up from germline, CDR1 is SQVTM and CDR2 is ANQGSEA.

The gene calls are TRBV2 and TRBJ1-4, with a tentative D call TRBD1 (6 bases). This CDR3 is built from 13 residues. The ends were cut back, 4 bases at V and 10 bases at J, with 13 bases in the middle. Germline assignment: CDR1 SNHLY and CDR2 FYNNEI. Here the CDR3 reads CASSGQGIGKLFF. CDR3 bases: TGTGCCAGCAGTGGTCAGGGGATCGGAAAACTGTTTTTT.

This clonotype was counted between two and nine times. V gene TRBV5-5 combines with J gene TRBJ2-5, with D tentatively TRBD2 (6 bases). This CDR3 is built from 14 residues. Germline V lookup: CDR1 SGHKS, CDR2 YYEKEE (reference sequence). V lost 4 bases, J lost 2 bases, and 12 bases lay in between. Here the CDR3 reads CASSPGLQQETQYF. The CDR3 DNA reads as TGTGCCAGCAGCCCGGGACTTCAACAAGAGACCCAGTACTTC.

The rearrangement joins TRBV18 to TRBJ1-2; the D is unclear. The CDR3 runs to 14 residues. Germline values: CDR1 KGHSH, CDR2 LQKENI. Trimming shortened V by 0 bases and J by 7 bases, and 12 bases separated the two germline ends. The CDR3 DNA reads TGTGCCAGCTCACCACCGGCCAGGCCAAGTGGCTACACCTTC. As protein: CASSPPARPSGYTF. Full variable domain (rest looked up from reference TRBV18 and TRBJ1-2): NAGVMQNPRHLVRRRGQEARLRCSPMKGHSHVYWYRQLPEEGLKFMVYLQKENIIDESGMPKERFSAEFPKEGPSILRIQQVVRGDSAAYFCASSPPARPSGYTFGSGTRLTVV.

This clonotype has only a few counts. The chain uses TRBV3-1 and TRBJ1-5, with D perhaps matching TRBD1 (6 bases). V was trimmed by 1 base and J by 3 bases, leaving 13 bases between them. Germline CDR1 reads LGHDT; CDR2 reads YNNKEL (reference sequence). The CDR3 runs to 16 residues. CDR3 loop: CASSQGTATLNQPQHF. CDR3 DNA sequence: TGTGCCAGCAGCCAAGGGACAGCGACACTCAATCAGCCCCAGCATTTT.

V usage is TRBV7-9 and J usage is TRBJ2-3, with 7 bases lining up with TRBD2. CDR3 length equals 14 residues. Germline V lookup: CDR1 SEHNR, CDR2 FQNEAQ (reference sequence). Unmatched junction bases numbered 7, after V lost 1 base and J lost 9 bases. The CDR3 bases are TGTGCCAGCAGCTTAGAAGGCGGGAGTTCGACGCAGTATTTT. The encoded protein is CASSLEGGSSTQYF.

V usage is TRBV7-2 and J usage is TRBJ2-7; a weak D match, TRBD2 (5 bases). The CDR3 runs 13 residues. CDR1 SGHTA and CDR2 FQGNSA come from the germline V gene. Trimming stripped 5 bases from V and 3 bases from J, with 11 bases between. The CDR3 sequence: CASSIGSGYEQYF. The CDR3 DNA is TGTGCCAGCAGCATCGGAAGCGGCTACGAGCAGTACTTC.

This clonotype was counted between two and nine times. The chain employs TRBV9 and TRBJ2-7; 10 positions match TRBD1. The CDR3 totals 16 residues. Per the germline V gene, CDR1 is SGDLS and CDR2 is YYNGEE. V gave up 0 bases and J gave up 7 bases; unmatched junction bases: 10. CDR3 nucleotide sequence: TGTGCCAGCAGCGTAGAAGAGGGACAGGGGCTCTGGGAGCAGTACTTC. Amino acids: CASSVEEGQGLWEQYF.

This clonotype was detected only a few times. CDR3 bases: TGCGCCAGCAGAAGGTCCCCTAGCGGGGTATACAATGAGCAGTTCTTC. Amino acids: CASRRSPSGVYNEQFF. The chain has TRBV5-1 and TRBJ2-1; TRBD2 aligns across 9 bases. V dropped 5 bases and J dropped 4; count of bases not matched to a gene: 10. The CDR3 covers 16 residues. Germline CDR1 and CDR2: SGHRS and YFSETQ.

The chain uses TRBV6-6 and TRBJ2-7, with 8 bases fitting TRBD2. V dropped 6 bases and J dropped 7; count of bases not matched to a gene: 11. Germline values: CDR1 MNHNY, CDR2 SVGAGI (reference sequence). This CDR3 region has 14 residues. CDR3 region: CASRKSGRGSEQYF. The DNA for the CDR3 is TGTGCCAGCAGAAAAAGCGGGAGAGGTAGTGAGCAGTACTTC.

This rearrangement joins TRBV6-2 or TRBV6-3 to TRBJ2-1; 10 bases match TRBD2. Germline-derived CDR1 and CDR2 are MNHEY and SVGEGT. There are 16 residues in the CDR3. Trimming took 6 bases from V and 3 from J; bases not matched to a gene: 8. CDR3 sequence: CASSEAGLAIYNEQFF. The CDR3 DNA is TGTGCCAGCAGCGAGGCGGGACTAGCGATCTACAATGAGCAGTTCTTC.

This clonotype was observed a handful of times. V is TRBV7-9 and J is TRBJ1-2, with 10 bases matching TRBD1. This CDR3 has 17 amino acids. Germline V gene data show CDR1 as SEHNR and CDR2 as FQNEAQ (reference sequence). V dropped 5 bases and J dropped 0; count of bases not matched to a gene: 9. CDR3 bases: TGTGCCAGCAGCCTCCAGGGACAGGGGCCAACTAACTATGGCTACACCTTC. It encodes CASSLQGQGPTNYGYTF.

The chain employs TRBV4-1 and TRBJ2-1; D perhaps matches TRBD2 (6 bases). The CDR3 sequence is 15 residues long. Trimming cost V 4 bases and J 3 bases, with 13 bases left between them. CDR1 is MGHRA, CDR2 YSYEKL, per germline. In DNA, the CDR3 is TGCGCCAGCAGCCCCGGGGGACTTCTCTACAATGAGCAGTTCTTC. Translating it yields CASSPGGLLYNEQFF.

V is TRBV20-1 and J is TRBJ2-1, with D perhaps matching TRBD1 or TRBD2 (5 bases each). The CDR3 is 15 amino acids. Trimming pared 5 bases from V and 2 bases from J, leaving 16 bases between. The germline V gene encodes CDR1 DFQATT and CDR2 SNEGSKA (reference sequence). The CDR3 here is CSAYAGGKTYNEQFF. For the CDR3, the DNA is TGCAGTGCTTATGCTGGGGGAAAGACCTACAATGAGCAGTTCTTC.

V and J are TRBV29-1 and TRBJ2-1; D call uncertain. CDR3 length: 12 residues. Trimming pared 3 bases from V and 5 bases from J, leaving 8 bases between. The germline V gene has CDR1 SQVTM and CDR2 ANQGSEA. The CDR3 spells CSVERRDNEQFF. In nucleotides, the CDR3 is TGCAGCGTTGAGCGGCGCGACAATGAGCAGTTCTTC.

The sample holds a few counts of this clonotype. The chain's CDR3 is CSVRTVNTEAFF. As DNA, the CDR3 is TGCAGCGTCCGGACAGTTAACACTGAAGCTTTCTTT. This chain connects TRBV29-1 to TRBJ1-1, with D possibly being TRBD1 (6 bases). This CDR3 is built from 12 residues. CDR1 is SQVTM, CDR2 ANQGSEA, per germline. Deletions cut 6 bases from V and 2 bases from J, with 10 bases between.

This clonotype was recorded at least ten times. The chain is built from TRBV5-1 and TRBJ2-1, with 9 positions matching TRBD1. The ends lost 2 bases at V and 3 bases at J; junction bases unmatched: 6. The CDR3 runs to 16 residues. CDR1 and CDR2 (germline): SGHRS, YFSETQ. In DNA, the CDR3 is TGCGCCAGCAGCTTCACCGGGACAGGGAACTACAATGAGCAGTTCTTC. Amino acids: CASSFTGTGNYNEQFF.

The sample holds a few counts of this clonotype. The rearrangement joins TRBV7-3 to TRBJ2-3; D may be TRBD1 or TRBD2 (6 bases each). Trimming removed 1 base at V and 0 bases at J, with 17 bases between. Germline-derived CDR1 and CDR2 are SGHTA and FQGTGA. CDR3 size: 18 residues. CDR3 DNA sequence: TGTGCCAGCAGCTTAAAGGGGGTAGCGGCCACTAGCACAGATACGCAGTATTTT. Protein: CASSLKGVAATSTDTQYF.

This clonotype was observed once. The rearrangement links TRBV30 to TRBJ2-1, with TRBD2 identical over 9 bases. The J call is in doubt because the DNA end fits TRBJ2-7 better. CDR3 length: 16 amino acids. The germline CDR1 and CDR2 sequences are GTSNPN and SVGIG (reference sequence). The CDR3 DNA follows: TGTGCCTGGAGTGGATCCGGGACTAGCTACTACAATGAGCAGTACTTC. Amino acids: CAWSGSGTSYYNEQYF.

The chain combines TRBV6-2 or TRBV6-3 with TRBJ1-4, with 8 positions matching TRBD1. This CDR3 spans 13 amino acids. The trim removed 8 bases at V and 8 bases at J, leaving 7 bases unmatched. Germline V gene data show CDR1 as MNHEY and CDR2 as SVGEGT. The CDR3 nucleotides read TGTGCCAGCGTCGACAGGGGAATCGAAAAACTGTTTTTT. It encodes CASVDRGIEKLFF.

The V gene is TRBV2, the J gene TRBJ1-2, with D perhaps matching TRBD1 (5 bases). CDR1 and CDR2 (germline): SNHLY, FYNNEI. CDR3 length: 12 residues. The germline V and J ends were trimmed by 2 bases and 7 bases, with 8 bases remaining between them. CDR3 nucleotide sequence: TGTGCCAGCAGTGAACCAGGGTTTGGCTACACCTTC. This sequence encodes CASSEPGFGYTF.

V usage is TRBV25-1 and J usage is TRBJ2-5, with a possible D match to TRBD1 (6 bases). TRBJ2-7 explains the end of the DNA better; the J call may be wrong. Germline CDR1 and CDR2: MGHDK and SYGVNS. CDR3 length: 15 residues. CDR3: CASSTGSSSFYEQYF. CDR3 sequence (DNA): TGTGCCAGCAGTACAGGGTCCTCGTCGTTCTACGAGCAGTACTTC.